This T cell receptor beta chain stems from a study of PD-1 blockade in mismatch repair-deficient tumors. Study summary: Patients had 11 to 13 mismatch repair-deficient cancer types and were previously treated and progressing.

Method: immunoSEQ multiplex PCR; TCRdb's copy keeps in-frame clones and lacks some. The repertoire holds some 120,000 clones, with roughly nine tenths as singletons. This CDR3 spans 14 amino acids. Trimming took off 4 bases at V and 2 bases at J, with 12 bases between the two ends. Looked up from germline, CDR1 is SEHNR and CDR2 is FQNEAQ (reference sequence). A remark on this clone: The antigen is unknown.

All patients were mismatch repair deficient, assessed by either PCR or immunohistochemistry. The TCR-sequenced patients were a few responders to pembrolizumab. General study results and limits: Tumor-resident clones, often absent from pretreatment blood, expanded after pembrolizumab and then contracted.

The clonotype was recovered from an adult with mismatch repair-deficient cancer. This chain uses TRBV7-9 with TRBJ2-7; no definite D call. This material consisted of peripheral blood, taken 44 weeks after starting pembrolizumab. CDR3 nucleotides: TGTGCCAGCAGCTCCCGCGCAGGCACCTACGAGCAGTACTTC. The encoded protein is CASSSRAGTYEQYF.